Below, 8 T cell receptor beta chains from the same sample are listed, as sequenced in a study of tissue T cells after allogeneic stem cell transplantation. Data came from immunoSEQ multiplex PCR; TCRdb stores just in-frame clones and leaves some out. The repertoire holds roughly 50,000 clones, around 70% seen once, with roughly 0.5% in the top ten. Sequencing input: sorted cells pooled from one or two spleens. These receptors were collected from a pool of C57BL/6 mice in good health.

For this clone: The genes and germline here are from mouse. The read falls 1 residue short of the CDR3 end, and the missing part is taken from the germline J gene. The chain uses TRBV13-3 and TRBJ2-1, with 10 bases lining up with TRBD2. Germline trimming cut 8 bases from V and 3 bases from J; bases unmatched to any gene: 2. Germline loops: CDR1 NNHDY, CDR2 SYVADS. This CDR3 is 13 amino acids long. The CDR3 region is CASGLGAYAEQFF. The CDR3 bases that were read are TGTGCCAGTGGACTGGGGGCCTATGCTGAGCAGTTC.

Remarks on this clone: Mouse gene names and germline throughout. The read stops 1 residue short of the end of the CDR3; the missing end is completed from the germline J gene. This chain uses TRBV13-3 with TRBJ1-4; D is unresolved. CDR1 is NNHDY, CDR2 SYVADS, per germline. V was shortened by 1 base and J by 1 base, with 5 bases between the two germline ends. CDR3 length: 14 residues. The CDR3 loop reads CASSDTGSNERLFF. The DNA read from the CDR3 is TGTGCCAGCAGTGATACGGGTTCCAACGAAAGATTATTT.

Of note for this clone: Mouse gene names and germline throughout. The CDR3 end lies 1 residue beyond the end of the read and is filled in from the germline J gene. The chain couples TRBV5 to TRBJ1-3; D is undetermined. The germline V gene has CDR1 LGHNA and CDR2 YNLKQL (reference sequence). The V gene lost 0 bases and the J gene lost 1 base, with 7 bases spanning the gap. The length of the CDR3 is 15 residues. CDR3 loop: CASSQDGKSGNTLYF. The DNA read from the CDR3 is TGTGCCAGCAGCCAAGACGGGAAATCTGGAAATACGCTCTAT.

In regard to this clone: Any gene name here is a mouse gene name. The read comes to an end 1 residue before the CDR3 does, leaving the germline J gene to fill in the end. The rearrangement links TRBV3 to TRBJ1-2; possible D gene TRBD1, 5 bases. Deletions cut 1 base from V and 2 bases from J, with 5 bases between. In germline, CDR1 is SNHLY, CDR2 FYNGKV (reference sequence). CDR3 length: 13 amino acids. CDR3 DNA, as far as it was read: TGTGCCAGCAGCTTAGGGGACAACTCCGACTACACC. Translating gives CASSLGDNSDYT. The full CDR3 reads CASSLGDNSDYTF.

Points on this clone: Each gene name is a mouse one. Coverage ceases 1 residue before the CDR3 finishes, and the germline J gene fills in the end. The chain uses TRBV13-2 and TRBJ2-4; D gene unclear. Trimming took off 1 base at V and 0 bases at J, with 3 bases between the two ends. Germline V gene lookup returns CDR1 NNHNN and CDR2 SYGAGS (reference sequence). The CDR3 runs 13 residues. The CDR3 loop is CASGDPSQNTLYF. The sequenced part of the CDR3 DNA is TGTGCCAGCGGTGATCCGAGTCAAAACACCTTGTAC.

A remark on this clone: Gene names denote mouse genes. The CDR3 goes on 1 residue after the read ends, and that part is filled in from the germline J gene. Other DNA sequences in the sample encode the same CDR3. This chain links TRBV12-2 with TRBJ2-3; 7 bases agree with TRBD2. The CDR3 has 15 amino acids. Germline V gene lookup returns CDR1 SGHLS and CDR2 HYDKME. Trimming at V came to 0 bases and at J to 0 bases, leaving 2 bases not matched to a gene. The part of the CDR3 DNA that was read is TGTGCCAGCTCTCTCGGGGGGGGGAGTGCAGAAACGCTGTAT. It codes for CASSLGGGSAETLY. The full CDR3 reads CASSLGGGSAETLYF.

Details on this clone: Gene labels here are mouse ones. Read data end 1 residue before the CDR3 end; the end is taken from the germline J gene. The chain recombines TRBV19 with TRBJ2-1, with 7 bases that match TRBD1. The V and J ends lost 4 bases and 1 base, in that order; junction bases with no gene match: 2. Per the germline V gene, CDR1 is FNHDT and CDR2 is SITEND (reference sequence). This CDR3 region has 14 residues. CDR3 residues: CASSPGQNYAEQFF. Partial CDR3 DNA: TGTGCCAGCAGTCCGGGACAGAACTATGCTGAGCAGTTC.

As regards this clone: The germline and genes are mouse ones. The DNA ends 1 residue before the CDR3 does, and the rest of the CDR3 is filled in from the germline J gene. V gene TRBV31 combines with J gene TRBJ2-2, with 9 bases matching TRBD2. The CDR3 runs to 13 residues. Germline V gene lookup returns CDR1 GKSSPN and CDR2 SITVG. The V gene end was trimmed by 5 bases and the J gene end by 2 bases; junction bases not matched to a gene: 0. This CDR3 is CAWDWGNTGQLYF. Partial CDR3 DNA: TGTGCCTGGGACTGGGGGAACACCGGGCAGCTCTAC.